A selection of T cell receptor beta chains follows, all from one sample in a study of blood T cell repertoires in COVID-19. Only in-frame clones appear in the TCRdb table, and some are missing; sequencing was by immunoSEQ multiplex PCR. The sample yields 190,000 or so clones, approximately 87% seen once. The sequenced sample consisted of peripheral blood. The receptors stem from a woman between 18 and 29 years old who had recovered from COVID-19. The CDR3 runs from the conserved cysteine through the conserved F or W. A D gene is named only where the DNA matches it firmly. The size field is filled for only some rows; it gives once, few, many or a size class.

clone size: .
D gene: TRBD2
V gene: TRBV11-2
CDR3 protein: CASILITGTSGSRAGELFF

clone size: .
D gene: TRBD1
V gene: TRBV6-6
CDR3 protein: CASSSTETGTYGYTF

clone size: .
D gene: .
V gene: TRBV7-9
CDR3 protein: CASSSLDSFSGNTIYF

clone size: .
D gene: TRBD1
V gene: TRBV27
CDR3 protein: CASSDRGYEKLFF

clone size: .
D gene: TRBD2
V gene: TRBV19
CDR3 protein: CAISPSGLPTDTQYF

clone size: .
D gene: TRBD1
V gene: TRBV4-1
CDR3 protein: CASSPLPGQGIYNEQFF

clone size: .
D gene: TRBD2
V gene: TRBV9
CDR3 protein: CASSVGGGTSNEQFF

clone size: .
D gene: .
V gene: TRBV29-1
CDR3 protein: CSVYRVGTEAFF

clone size: .
D gene: .
V gene: TRBV18
CDR3 protein: CASSPLPVLNNSPLHF

clone size: .
D gene: .
V gene: TRBV20-1
CDR3 protein: CSVTANYGYTF

clone size: .
D gene: .
V gene: TRBV20-1
CDR3 protein: CSASRLSEDPQHF

clone size: .
D gene: .
V gene: TRBV12-3/TRBV12-4
CDR3 protein: CASRLGGPYEQYF

clone size: .
D gene: .
V gene: TRBV3-1/TRBV3-2
CDR3 protein: CASSQKPAFGTQPYEQYF

clone size: .
D gene: TRBD1
V gene: TRBV20-1
CDR3 protein: CSASDRGNTGELFF

clone size: .
D gene: TRBD1
V gene: TRBV5-4
CDR3 protein: CASSYGTGRLNTIYF

clone size: .
D gene: TRBD1
V gene: TRBV7-9
CDR3 protein: CASSPKRQGRSTNEKLFF

clone size: .
D gene: .
V gene: TRBV4-3
CDR3 protein: CASSQYGVVTGELFF

clone size: once
D gene: TRBD1
V gene: TRBV18
CDR3 protein: CASSPGTGYEQYF

clone size: .
D gene: .
V gene: TRBV10-3
CDR3 protein: CAISEEESSYNSPLHF

clone size: .
D gene: .
V gene: TRBV7-9
CDR3 protein: CASSSLAGSSYEQYF

clone size: .
D gene: .
V gene: TRBV19
CDR3 protein: CASSRDYNSPLHF

clone size: .
D gene: .
V gene: TRBV5-4
CDR3 protein: CASSSVEPYGYTF

clone size: .
D gene: TRBD1
V gene: TRBV4-3
CDR3 protein: CASSQATGFDYTF

clone size: .
D gene: TRBD1
V gene: TRBV27
CDR3 protein: CASSLRGTGGDEQYF

clone size: .
D gene: .
V gene: TRBV14
CDR3 protein: CASTRWTVNTEAFF

clone size: .
D gene: .
V gene: TRBV24-1
CDR3 protein: CATSDATQGHGNTIYF

clone size: few
D gene: .
V gene: TRBV19
CDR3 protein: CASNGRAVYGYTF

clone size: .
D gene: TRBD1
V gene: TRBV6-4
CDR3 protein: CASSRGPAGTEAFF

clone size: once
D gene: TRBD1
V gene: TRBV6-5
CDR3 protein: CASKDRGPGELFF

clone size: .
D gene: TRBD1
V gene: TRBV11-2
CDR3 protein: CASSLPGGSGEQFF

clone size: .
D gene: TRBD2
V gene: TRBV7-2
CDR3 protein: CASSVGLAGRETQYF

clone size: .
D gene: TRBD2
V gene: TRBV6-2/TRBV6-3
CDR3 protein: CASSYLLATIFSTGELFF

clone size: .
D gene: TRBD2
V gene: TRBV6-2/TRBV6-3
CDR3 protein: CASSYGGGGGNEQFF

clone size: .
D gene: .
V gene: TRBV5-6
CDR3 protein: CASSLLGTPDEKLFF

clone size: .
D gene: TRBD1
V gene: TRBV7-2
CDR3 protein: CASSLTTGGNSPLHF

clone size: .
D gene: .
V gene: TRBV6-2/TRBV6-3
CDR3 protein: CASSYTSYGYTF

clone size: .
D gene: TRBD1
V gene: TRBV5-6
CDR3 protein: CASSRLDRADNSPLHF

clone size: .
D gene: TRBD1
V gene: TRBV29-1
CDR3 protein: CSAAGTGVRGANVLTF

clone size: .
D gene: TRBD1
V gene: TRBV18
CDR3 protein: CASSPAPRDSHYGYTF

clone size: .
D gene: TRBD1
V gene: TRBV30
CDR3 protein: CAWRSLGQGYTGELFF

clone size: .
D gene: .
V gene: TRBV11-2
CDR3 protein: CASSLDGWTARGYTF

clone size: .
D gene: TRBD1
V gene: TRBV6-6
CDR3 protein: CASSPRTGQETQYF

clone size: .
D gene: .
V gene: TRBV14
CDR3 protein: CASSQGLAEAFF

clone size: .
D gene: .
V gene: TRBV11-2
CDR3 protein: CASSLRLVEAFF

clone size: .
D gene: .
V gene: TRBV6-5
CDR3 protein: CASSYQGLRTEAFF

clone size: .
D gene: .
V gene: TRBV4-1
CDR3 protein: CASSSPVRELFF